The next 21 T cell receptor beta chains were all read from a single sample in a study of T cell repertoires and leukemia-associated antigens. These receptors' antigens are unknown. TCRdb re-called the 5' RACE reads through MiXCR, storing one row per CDR3 protein. Among roughly 12,000 distinct CDR3 sequences listed, approximately 39% were seen once. The source material was CD3+ T cells sorted from blood and cultured. These receptors all come from a female donor in good health.

By share, this clonotype counts as medium-sized. The chain joins TRBV7-3 to TRBJ2-5; D remains unclear. Germline assignment: CDR1 SGHTA and CDR2 FQGTGA. The CDR3 contains 13 residues. The V gene lost 1 base and the J gene lost 5 bases, with 8 bases spanning the gap. The chain's CDR3 is CASSLMSRETQYF. The CDR3 DNA reads as TGTGCCAGCAGCTTAATGTCCCGGGAGACCCAGTACTTC. The full variable domain, completed using reference TRBV7-3 and TRBJ2-5, is GAGVSQTPSNKVTEKGKYVELRCDPISGHTALYWYRQSLGQGPEFLIYFQGTGAADDSGLPNDRFFAVRPEGSVSTLKIQRTERGDSAVYLCASSLMSRETQYFGPGTRLLVL.

This clonotype is labeled medium-sized. Written as DNA, the CDR3 is TGTGCCAGCAGCTTAGAGGGGCATTCATCCTACGAGCAGTACTTC. It is translated as CASSLEGHSSYEQYF. The J gene is TRBJ2-7, the V gene TRBV7-9, with D perhaps TRBD1 (5 bases). Germline CDR1 reads SEHNR; CDR2 reads FQNEAQ (reference sequence). CDR3 length: 15 residues. The V end lost 1 base, the J end lost 1 base, and 11 bases lay between the germline ends.

This clonotype was counted at least ten times. V gene TRBV7-9 combines with J gene TRBJ1-2; D unresolved. CDR1 and CDR2 from the germline V gene are SEHNR and FQNEAQ (reference sequence). The germline V and J ends were trimmed by 1 base and 6 bases, with 9 bases remaining between them. This CDR3 is 13 amino acids long. In DNA, the CDR3 is TGTGCCAGCAGCTTAGTGGCAGCTAATGGCTACACCTTC. Protein: CASSLVAANGYTF.

This clonotype was seen ten or more times. V and J are TRBV18 and TRBJ2-2; 8 bases match TRBD2. Trimming removed 0 bases from V and 0 bases from J; junction bases left unmatched: 6. In germline, CDR1 is KGHSH, CDR2 LQKENI. CDR3 length: 18 residues. The chain's CDR3 is CASSPPSLAGANTGELFF. CDR3 nucleotides: TGTGCCAGCTCACCACCTAGCCTAGCGGGCGCGAACACCGGGGAGCTGTTTTTT. Using reference TRBV18 and TRBJ2-2 for the parts outside the CDR3, the full variable domain is NAGVMQNPRHLVRRRGQEARLRCSPMKGHSHVYWYRQLPEEGLKFMVYLQKENIIDESGMPKERFSAEFPKEGPSILRIQQVVRGDSAAYFCASSPPSLAGANTGELFFGEGSRLTVL.

This clonotype was counted many times. The chain links TRBV7-3 to TRBJ2-2, with TRBD2 matching over 10 bases. Germline-derived CDR1 and CDR2 are SGHTA and FQGTGA. This CDR3 comprises 17 residues. Trimming at V came to 3 bases and at J to 7 bases, leaving 11 bases not matched to a gene. CDR3 protein: CASSFWALAGEGGELFF. Written as DNA, the CDR3 is TGTGCCAGCAGCTTTTGGGCCCTAGCGGGAGAGGGCGGGGAGCTGTTTTTT.

This clonotype has a count of ten or more. The chain recombines TRBV7-2 with TRBJ2-5; no definite D call. V lost 5 bases, J lost 2 bases, and 18 bases lay in between. Germline loops: CDR1 SGHTA, CDR2 FQGNSA. The CDR3 consists of 16 residues. The CDR3 spells CASSPHSRLEQETQYF. The CDR3 nucleotides are TGTGCCAGCAGCCCGCACTCAAGACTGGAACAAGAGACCCAGTACTTC.

In this sample, this clonotype is medium-sized. V gene TRBV5-1 combines with J gene TRBJ2-7; no clear D. The CDR3 loop spans 13 amino acids. Trimming cost V 4 bases and J 2 bases, with 10 bases left between them. Germline assignment: CDR1 SGHRS and CDR2 YFSETQ. The CDR3 DNA reads TGCGCCAGCAGCGCCGGGCGCACCTACGAGCAGTACTTC. Translated: CASSAGRTYEQYF. The full variable domain, its missing parts supplied by reference TRBV5-1 and TRBJ2-7, is KAGVTQTPRYLIKTRGQQVTLSCSPISGHRSVSWYQQTPGQGLQFLFEYFSETQRNKGNFPGRFSGRQFSNSRSEMNVSTLELGDSALYLCASSAGRTYEQYFGPGTRLTVT.

This clonotype was recorded many times. This sequence joins TRBV5-1 and TRBJ2-1; possibly TRBD1 or TRBD2 for D (5 bases each). The CDR3 covers 16 residues. V was cut by 0 bases and J by 10 bases, with 20 bases left in between. Looked up from germline, CDR1 is SGHRS and CDR2 is YFSETQ. The DNA for the CDR3 is TGCGCCAGCAGCTTGGCCACCACAGGTCGGGATGGAGAGCAGTTCTTC. Translated, it gives CASSLATTGRDGEQFF.

The CDR3 nucleotides read TGTGCCAGCAGGCCGGGACTAGTTGGCGAGCAGTACTTC. Its protein product is CASRPGLVGEQYF. The chain recombines TRBV12-3 or TRBV12-4 with TRBJ2-7; 8 bases map to TRBD2. There are 13 residues in the CDR3. Unmatched junction bases numbered 7, after V lost 6 bases and J lost 6 bases.

V is TRBV24-1 and J is TRBJ2-7; 7 bases line up with TRBD2. The V gene end was trimmed by 4 bases and the J gene end by 6 bases; junction bases not matched to a gene: 8. CDR3 length: 14 residues. From germline, CDR1 is KGHDR and CDR2 SFDVKD. The DNA for the CDR3 is TGTGCCACCAGTGACCCAGCGGGAACGGGCGAGCAGTACTTC. This translates into CATSDPAGTGEQYF.

This clonotype was picked up many times. It may be a read error: a sequence one base away is much more abundant. The V and J genes are TRBV20-1 and TRBJ1-5; D is perhaps TRBD1 (5 bases). This CDR3 spans 15 amino acids. V shed 4 bases and J shed 6 bases, with 19 bases lying between them. The germline V gene encodes CDR1 DFQATT and CDR2 SNEGSKA (reference sequence). The CDR3 loop reads CSAKDPSGGAQPQHF. CDR3 nucleotide sequence: TGCAGTGCTAAAGATCCTTCGGGGGGAGCTCAGCCCCAGCATTTT.

This rearrangement joins TRBV29-1 to TRBJ2-7, with unresolved D. CDR3 length: 14 amino acids. Germline V gene data show CDR1 as SQVTM and CDR2 as ANQGSEA. V lost 5 bases, J lost 0 bases, and 14 bases lay in between. The CDR3: CSVKLNRDSYEQYF. CDR3 nucleotide sequence: TGCAGCGTTAAGTTAAACAGAGACTCCTACGAGCAGTACTTC.

The chain combines TRBV20-1 with TRBJ2-3; D remains ambiguous. This CDR3 is 15 amino acids long. Germline loops: CDR1 DFQATT, CDR2 SNEGSKA (reference sequence). The V end lost 2 bases, the J end lost 1 base, and 13 bases lay between the germline ends. The CDR3 sequence: CSARLPSTRTDTQYF. The CDR3 region has the DNA TGCAGTGCTAGATTGCCAAGCACTCGCACAGATACGCAGTATTTT.

For this clonotype: It is likely a read error, because the conserved phenylalanine at the end of the CDR3 is missing. The CDR3 spells CSTRDRLAGTDTQYL. Here the CDR3 DNA reads TGCAGTACTAGAGATCGGCTAGCGGGCACAGATACGCAGTATTTA. The chain recombines TRBV20-1 with TRBJ2-3; the match to TRBD2 covers 7 bases. Germline V gene sequence: CDR1 DFQATT, CDR2 SNEGSKA (reference sequence). This CDR3 has 15 residues.

This clonotype is termed medium-sized. The chain recombines TRBV5-1 with TRBJ2-1; 10 bases are a match to TRBD2. V shed 0 bases, J shed 8 bases, and the junction held 5 bases outside the gene matches. CDR1 and CDR2 (germline): SGHRS, YFSETQ. The CDR3 has 15 residues. CDR3: CASSLEGLASDEQFF. CDR3 coding DNA: TGCGCCAGCAGCTTGGAGGGACTAGCGAGCGATGAGCAGTTCTTC.

The CDR3, as DNA: TGTGCCAGCAGCGGGGCAGGAGCCTGCGAGCAGTACTTC. Residues: CASSGAGACEQYF. The V call is TRBV12-3 or TRBV12-4, the J call TRBJ2-7, with D possibly called TRBD1 or TRBD2 (5 bases each). With 6 bases removed from V and 6 bases from J, the gap between germline ends came to 15 bases. The CDR3 is 13 residues long.

The genes are TRBV19 and TRBJ1-1; D gene uncertain. Germline assignment: CDR1 LNHDA and CDR2 SQIVND (reference sequence). The length of the CDR3 is 13 residues. The V gene lost 9 bases and the J gene lost 3 bases, with 14 bases spanning the gap. The DNA for the CDR3 is TGTGCCAGCCTCGACGGAGAATACACTGAAGCTTTCTTT. Amino acid sequence: CASLDGEYTEAFF.

This clonotype came up once. Likely a read error: the CDR3 ends without its conserved phenylalanine or tryptophan. The genes are TRBV6-1 and TRBJ2-3, with 7 bases lining up with TRBD1. CDR3 size: 14 residues. Germline CDR1 MNHNS, CDR2 SASEGT. This CDR3 is CASGESWTGDTQYL. The CDR3 nucleotides read TGTGCCAGCGGTGAATCTTGGACAGGAGATACGCAGTATCTT.

The chain joins TRBV28 to TRBJ2-1; no clear D gene. The CDR3 loop spans 14 amino acids. Germline CDR1 is MDHEN and CDR2 is SYDVKM. The V gene lost 4 bases and the J gene lost 3 bases, with 10 bases spanning the gap. CDR3 loop: CASSSLGNYNEQFF. DNA for the CDR3: TGTGCCAGCAGTTCCCTTGGGAACTACAATGAGCAGTTCTTC.

This rearrangement joins TRBV27 to TRBJ2-1; D ambiguous. CDR3 length: 13 amino acids. Germline V gene sequence: CDR1 MNHEY, CDR2 SMNVEV (reference sequence). The ends were cut back, 5 bases at V and 5 bases at J, with 10 bases in the middle. This CDR3 is CASSVQSHNEQFF. The CDR3 DNA sequence: TGTGCCAGCAGTGTCCAATCGCACAATGAGCAGTTCTTC.

This rearrangement joins TRBV5-8 to TRBJ1-5, with D perhaps TRBD1 (5 bases). CDR1 and CDR2 from the germline V gene are SGHTS and YDEGEE. The CDR3 runs to 12 residues. The V gene lost 4 bases and the J gene lost 7 bases, with 9 bases spanning the gap. The CDR3 DNA reads as TGTGCCAGCAGCCGACGGGGGCAGCCCCAGCATTTT. Its translation is CASSRRGQPQHF.